Below, 26 T cell receptor beta chains from the same sample are listed, as sequenced in a study of T cell responses to AZD1222 COVID-19 vaccine. The assay was immunoSEQ multiplex PCR, and TCRdb's table has in-frame clones only and misses some. The table includes over 65,000 clones, 88% detected once. The starting material was peripheral blood, obtained 28 days after the second AZD1222 dose. These receptors were collected from an adult who received the AZD1222 COVID-19 vaccine.

Notes on this clone: One junction end does not reproduce the germline sequence, and a read error may be involved. The V call is TRBV11-2, the J call TRBJ1-1, with TRBD1 identical over 9 bases. Per the germline V gene, CDR1 is SGHAT and CDR2 is FQNNGV. This CDR3 has 13 residues. The CDR3: CASSLFGTGLYSF. The CDR3 DNA reads as TGTGCCAGCAGCTTATTCGGGACAGGGCTTTACTCGTTT.

The J gene is TRBJ1-5, the V gene TRBV2, with 7 bases aligning to TRBD1. The germline gives CDR1 SNHLY, CDR2 FYNNEI. The CDR3 contains 15 residues. J was trimmed by 1 base and V by 7 bases; bases with no gene match: 7. This CDR3 is CASKSDRASNQPQHF. The CDR3 DNA follows: TGTGCCAGCAAATCCGACAGGGCGAGCAATCAGCCCCAGCATTTT.

This chain uses TRBV23-1 with TRBJ2-5; 7 nucleotides line up with TRBD2. TRBV23-1 is marked as an open reading frame, function uncertain. V lost 2 bases to trimming and J lost 8 bases; unmatched junction nucleotides: 11. The CDR3 length is 15 residues. Here the CDR3 reads CASSQNPAQRETQYF. The CDR3 DNA follows: TGCGCCAGCAGTCAAAACCCTGCGCAGCGGGAAACCCAGTACTTC.

The chain uses TRBV7-3 and TRBJ2-1, with 7 bases that match TRBD2. In germline, CDR1 is SGHTA, CDR2 FQGTGA. The CDR3 length is 15 residues. V lost 3 bases to trimming and J lost 0 bases; unmatched junction nucleotides: 2. CDR3: CASSFLADSYNEQFF. Here the CDR3 DNA reads TGTGCCAGCAGCTTCCTAGCGGACTCCTACAATGAGCAGTTCTTC. Supplemented by reference TRBV7-3 and TRBJ2-1, the full variable domain reads GAGVSQTPSNKVTEKGKYVELRCDPISGHTALYWYRQSLGQGPEFLIYFQGTGAADDSGLPNDRFFAVRPEGSVSTLKIQRTERGDSAVYLCASSFLADSYNEQFFGPGTRLTVL.

This clone was picked up one time. The V call is TRBV11-2, the J call TRBJ2-1; D is possibly TRBD1 or TRBD2 (5 bases each). CDR3 size: 17 residues. Germline V lookup: CDR1 SGHAT, CDR2 FQNNGV. Trimming stripped 6 bases from V and 2 bases from J, with 20 bases between. This CDR3 reads CASRDNGWGKAYNEQFF. The CDR3 nucleotides read TGTGCCAGCAGGGATAATGGGTGGGGGAAGGCCTACAATGAGCAGTTCTTC.

Within the sample, this clone is medium-sized. This chain uses TRBV28 with TRBJ1-5; the match to TRBD1 covers 8 bases. Looked up from germline, CDR1 is MDHEN and CDR2 is SYDVKM. The CDR3 is 16 amino acids. V trimming: 4 bases; J trimming: 3 bases; junction bases outside the gene matches: 8. CDR3 nucleotide sequence: TGTGCCAGCAGTTGGGTCCCCAGGGGGCCCAATCAGCCCCAGCATTTT. Encoded protein: CASSWVPRGPNQPQHF. The full variable domain, its missing parts supplied by reference TRBV28 and TRBJ1-5, is DVKVTQSSRYLVKRTGEKVFLECVQDMDHENMFWYRQDPGLGLRLIYFSYDVKMKEKGDIPEGYSVSREKKERFSLILESASTNQTSMYLCASSWVPRGPNQPQHFGDGTRLSIL.

V and J are TRBV30 and TRBJ1-5; D gene unclear. CDR3 size: 13 residues. Deletions cut 2 bases from V and 9 bases from J, with 14 bases between. Germline-derived CDR1 and CDR2 are GTSNPN and SVGIG (reference sequence). As DNA, the CDR3 is TGTGCCTGGAGTCGAGACGGTTCGTCGCCCCAGCATTTT. This translates into CAWSRDGSSPQHF.

The chain has TRBV29-1 and TRBJ2-7, with TRBD1 matching over 9 bases. CDR3 length: 15 amino acids. Germline assignment: CDR1 SQVTM and CDR2 ANQGSEA. Losses at the gene ends were 0 bases for V and 5 bases for J; bases not matched to a gene: 8. CDR3 residues: CSVEDGGTGLHEQYF. The CDR3 DNA is TGCAGCGTTGAAGATGGTGGGACAGGGCTTCACGAGCAGTACTTC.

The chain links TRBV5-1 to TRBJ1-4, with 8 bases identical to TRBD1. V lost 2 bases and J lost 8; bases outside the gene matches: 5. The CDR3 loop spans 14 amino acids. The germline gives CDR1 SGHRS, CDR2 YFSETQ. This CDR3 reads CASSFTGTGEKLFF. The CDR3 DNA reads as TGCGCCAGCAGCTTTACCGGGACAGGAGAAAAACTGTTTTTT.

The chain couples TRBV12-3 or TRBV12-4 to TRBJ2-7; 7 bases are a match to TRBD1. CDR3 length equals 13 residues. V was pared by 6 bases and J by 1 base, with 3 bases of the junction left unmatched. The CDR3 DNA reads as TGTGCCAGCAGGACAGGGCCGTCCTACGAGCAGTACTTC. Translated, it gives CASRTGPSYEQYF.

The CDR3 sequence is CASSPDRVEQYF. The CDR3 DNA sequence: TGTGCCAGCAGCCCTGACAGGGTCGAGCAGTACTTC. The genes are TRBV7-9 and TRBJ2-7, with TRBD1 matching 7 bases. The CDR3 is 12 amino acids. V dropped 5 bases and J dropped 6; count of bases not matched to a gene: 4. CDR1 and CDR2 from the germline V gene are SEHNR and FQNEAQ (reference sequence). The full variable domain, completed using reference TRBV7-9 and TRBJ2-7, is DTGVSQNPRHKITKRGQNVTFRCDPISEHNRLYWYRQTLGQGPEFLTYFQNEAQLEKSRLLSDRFSAERPKGSFSTLEIQRTEQGDSAMYLCASSPDRVEQYFGPGTRLTVT.

The chain carries TRBV5-1 and TRBJ2-7; perhaps TRBD2 as D (6 bases). V dropped 2 bases and J dropped 2 bases, with 11 bases sitting between them. This CDR3 spans 14 amino acids. Germline V CDR1 and CDR2: SGHRS, YFSETQ. CDR3 sequence reads: CASSFAGSTYEQYF. In nucleotides, the CDR3 is TGCGCCAGCAGCTTCGCCGGGAGTACCTACGAGCAGTACTTC. Complete variable domain (other parts from reference TRBV5-1 and TRBJ2-7): KAGVTQTPRYLIKTRGQQVTLSCSPISGHRSVSWYQQTPGQGLQFLFEYFSETQRNKGNFPGRFSGRQFSNSRSEMNVSTLELGDSALYLCASSFAGSTYEQYFGPGTRLTVT.

This chain uses TRBV14 with TRBJ2-1; tentatively, D is TRBD1 (5 bases). The germline CDR1 and CDR2 sequences are SGHDN and FVKESK. Between the trimmed V and J ends, which lost 4 bases and 5 bases, there was a span of 15 bases. This CDR3 region has 15 residues. The CDR3, as DNA: TGTGCCAGCAGCCCCCCCGGACACCTAGACAATGAGCAGTTCTTC. This translates into CASSPPGHLDNEQFF.

The CDR3 is CASSIGDRGPWTEAFF. The CDR3, as DNA: TGTGCCAGTAGTATCGGGGACAGGGGGCCGTGGACTGAAGCTTTCTTT. This sequence joins TRBV19 and TRBJ1-1; 12 bases align to TRBD1. Germline V gene data show CDR1 as LNHDA and CDR2 as SQIVND (reference sequence). V lost 3 bases, J lost 5 bases, and 7 bases stayed unmatched. CDR3 length equals 16 residues.

The rearrangement links TRBV2 to TRBJ2-2; 8 bases fit TRBD1. The junction had 1 base not matched to a gene; V was cut back by 4 bases and J by 0 bases. The CDR3 has 15 amino acids. Germline V gives CDR1 SNHLY, CDR2 FYNNEI. CDR3 loop: CASSVDRANTGELFF. CDR3 nucleotides: TGTGCCAGCAGTGTGGACAGGGCGAACACCGGGGAGCTGTTTTTT.

The rearrangement links TRBV28 to TRBJ1-5; the match to TRBD1 covers 8 bases. The V gene end was trimmed by 8 bases and the J gene end by 4 bases; junction bases not matched to a gene: 13. The germline V gene has CDR1 MDHEN and CDR2 SYDVKM. This CDR3 region has 16 residues. In DNA, the CDR3 is TGTGCCAGCGTTAGTTTTTCCGGGACAGGTAATCAGCCCCAGCATTTT. Its translation is CASVSFSGTGNQPQHF.

The chain carries TRBV19 and TRBJ1-5; a possible D gene is TRBD1 (6 bases). CDR3 length: 17 residues. The V and J ends lost 5 bases and 0 bases respectively, with 17 bases between them. From germline, CDR1 is LNHDA and CDR2 SQIVND (reference sequence). The CDR3 reads CASSVSGGRDSNQPQHF. In nucleotides, the CDR3 is TGTGCCAGTAGTGTCTCCGGGGGGCGCGATAGCAATCAGCCCCAGCATTTT.

The rearrangement links TRBV6-6 to TRBJ1-2; 7 positions agree with TRBD1. The length of the CDR3 is 16 residues. Germline V CDR1 and CDR2: MNHNY, SVGAGI (reference sequence). Trimming at V came to 8 bases and at J to 5 bases, leaving 17 bases not matched to a gene. CDR3 protein: CASAPGGPGGEYGYTF. The CDR3 DNA follows: TGTGCCAGCGCCCCCGGAGGGCCAGGGGGAGAGTATGGCTACACCTTC.

The V gene is TRBV28, the J gene TRBJ1-3; 7 bases agree with TRBD1. Trimming removed 6 bases from V and 7 bases from J; junction bases left unmatched: 15. The germline V gene has CDR1 MDHEN and CDR2 SYDVKM. The CDR3 consists of 16 residues. DNA for the CDR3: TGTGCCAGCAGCTCGCCGGTGGCAGGGGGACACAACACCATATATTTT. Residues: CASSSPVAGGHNTIYF.

The chain couples TRBV4-2 to TRBJ1-2; D might be TRBD1 (6 bases). Trimming cost V 1 base and J 5 bases, with 11 bases left between them. Germline CDR1 LGHNA, CDR2 YNFKEQ. The CDR3 is 14 amino acids. CDR3 region: CASSQGTGLYGYTF. For the CDR3, the DNA is TGTGCCAGCAGCCAAGGTACAGGGTTATATGGCTACACCTTC.

The gene calls are TRBV7-6 and TRBJ2-2, with TRBD1 matching 7 bases. Germline V gene lookup returns CDR1 SGHVS and CDR2 FNYEAQ. This CDR3 has 16 residues. J gave up 1 base and V 3 bases, and 5 bases lay outside the gene matches. CDR3 nucleotide sequence: TGTGCCAGCAGCTTTAGAGCAGGGGGGAACACCGGGGAGCTGTTTTTT. Its protein is CASSFRAGGNTGELFF.

This clone was observed a few times. The V and J genes are TRBV6-5 and TRBJ1-1; D not certain. CDR3 length: 12 residues. Germline CDR1 is MNHEY and CDR2 is SVGAGI. V was clipped by 6 bases and J by 5 bases, with 10 bases between them. CDR3 sequence (DNA): TGTGCCAGCAGAGAGGGTAGGACTGAAGCTTTCTTT. Protein product: CASREGRTEAFF.

The rearrangement links TRBV18 to TRBJ1-5; D may be TRBD1 (6 bases). V lost 2 bases and J lost 4, with 9 bases in between. The CDR3 spans 14 residues. Germline V gene lookup returns CDR1 KGHSH and CDR2 LQKENI. CDR3 DNA: TGTGCCAGCTCACCAGGGACAAAAAATCAGCCCCAGCATTTT. Translated: CASSPGTKNQPQHF.

This chain links TRBV28 with TRBJ2-1; 9 nucleotides match TRBD1. This CDR3 comprises 16 residues. The ends lost 5 bases at V and 5 bases at J; junction bases unmatched: 10. Germline V lookup: CDR1 MDHEN, CDR2 SYDVKM. CDR3 protein: CASSATGTGFNNEQFF. The CDR3 region has the DNA TGTGCCAGCAGTGCAACCGGGACAGGGTTTAACAATGAGCAGTTCTTC.

The CDR3 DNA reads TGCGCCAGCAGCTTCAGCGGCAGTAACGAAAAACTGTTTTTT. Translating gives CASSFSGSNEKLFF. The chain uses TRBV5-1 and TRBJ1-4; D not certain. This CDR3 has 14 amino acids. V shed 2 bases and J shed 8 bases, with 13 bases lying between them. CDR1 and CDR2 (germline): SGHRS, YFSETQ.

The CDR3 protein is CASSPGTGTAEAFF. CDR3 nucleotides: TGCGCCAGCAGCCCGGGAACTGGGACAGCCGAAGCTTTCTTT. V gene TRBV5-1 combines with J gene TRBJ1-1; the match to TRBD1 covers 7 bases. CDR1 SGHRS and CDR2 YFSETQ come from the germline V gene. J gave up 8 bases and V 4 bases, and 11 bases lay outside the gene matches. The CDR3 has 14 residues. Complete variable domain (other parts from reference TRBV5-1 and TRBJ1-1): KAGVTQTPRYLIKTRGQQVTLSCSPISGHRSVSWYQQTPGQGLQFLFEYFSETQRNKGNFPGRFSGRQFSNSRSEMNVSTLELGDSALYLCASSPGTGTAEAFFGQGTRLTVV.